This passage covers 30 T cell receptor beta chains from one sample sequenced in a study of cytomegalovirus exposure and HLA in healthy donors. PCR amplification relied on 60 Vbeta primers (plus 13 Jbeta primers). Clones were read by immunoSEQ multiplex PCR, and TCRdb kept only the in-frame ones, dropping some. The sample has under 95,000 clones. Sequenced input: PBMCs. These receptors were collected from a man aged 45-65 years in good health and CMV-seronegative.

The rearrangement links TRBV18 to TRBJ1-2, with TRBD1 identical over 12 bases. The length of the CDR3 is 16 residues. J was trimmed by 7 bases and V by 1 base; bases with no gene match: 7. In germline, CDR1 is KGHSH, CDR2 LQKENI. The chain's CDR3 is CASSPRDRGLRSGYTF. Written as DNA, the CDR3 is TGTGCCAGCTCACCACGGGACAGGGGGCTTCGGTCTGGCTACACCTTC.

CDR3 sequence reads: CAWSPGQGGGYTF. In DNA form, the CDR3 reads TGTGCCTGGAGTCCCGGACAGGGCGGAGGCTACACCTTC. The chain joins TRBV30 to TRBJ1-2, with TRBD1 identical over 8 bases. Losses at the gene ends were 2 bases for V and 8 bases for J; bases not matched to a gene: 7. This CDR3 contains 13 residues. The germline V gene has CDR1 GTSNPN and CDR2 SVGIG (reference sequence).

V usage is TRBV19 and J usage is TRBJ1-1, with TRBD1 matching 9 bases. The CDR3 has 14 residues. V lost 5 bases, J lost 6 bases, and 7 bases stayed unmatched. The V gene's germline CDR1 is LNHDA and CDR2 SQIVND (reference sequence). The CDR3 is CASSAGQGQAEAFF. CDR3 sequence (DNA): TGTGCCAGTAGTGCAGGACAGGGGCAGGCTGAAGCTTTCTTT.

This sequence joins TRBV5-5 and TRBJ2-7; 8 nucleotides align to TRBD1. V trimming: 2 bases; J trimming: 5 bases; junction bases outside the gene matches: 6. Germline V gene sequence: CDR1 SGHKS, CDR2 YYEKEE (reference sequence). The CDR3 sequence is 14 residues long. CDR3 sequence reads: CASSLTDRDHEQYF. DNA for the CDR3: TGTGCCAGCAGCTTAACGGACAGGGACCACGAGCAGTACTTC. The full variable domain, rest sourced from reference TRBV5-5 and TRBJ2-7, is DAGVTQSPTHLIKTRGQQVTLRCSPISGHKSVSWYQQVLGQGPQFIFQYYEKEERGRGNFPDRFSARQFPNYSSELNVNALLLGDSALYLCASSLTDRDHEQYFGPGTRLTVT.

This chain uses TRBV5-8 with TRBJ1-2; 9 positions agree with TRBD1. CDR1 and CDR2 from the germline V gene are SGHTS and YDEGEE. The V segment lost 3 bases and the J segment 1 base; nucleotides outside the gene matches: 1. The CDR3 contains 14 residues. The CDR3 sequence: CASSWTGVNYGYTF. As DNA, the CDR3 is TGTGCCAGCAGCTGGACAGGGGTTAACTATGGCTACACCTTC.

The gene calls are TRBV19 and TRBJ1-5; 9 bases are a match to TRBD1. The CDR3 is made up of 17 amino acids. CDR1 is LNHDA and CDR2 is SQIVND in the germline V gene (reference sequence). V lost 6 bases and J lost 6; bases outside the gene matches: 15. CDR3 sequence reads: CASRAGTGRATGQPQHF. CDR3 DNA: TGTGCCAGTAGGGCCGGGACAGGGAGGGCTACGGGTCAGCCCCAGCATTTT.

The chain carries TRBV6-5 and TRBJ2-5; 9 positions agree with TRBD1. CDR3 length: 16 amino acids. V lost 0 bases and J lost 5; bases outside the gene matches: 7. The V gene's germline CDR1 is MNHEY and CDR2 SVGAGI. The CDR3: CASSYSGTGMSETQYF. The DNA of the CDR3 is TGTGCCAGCAGTTACTCAGGGACAGGGATGTCGGAGACCCAGTACTTC.

The chain is built from TRBV29-1 and TRBJ1-2, with D hard to call. V lost 2 bases and J 4 bases, leaving 5 bases between the germline ends. Germline CDR1 SQVTM, CDR2 ANQGSEA. There are 11 residues in the CDR3. The CDR3 DNA reads TGCAGCGTTGAAATCCTCTATGGCTACACCTTC. Protein sequence: CSVEILYGYTF.

The chain joins TRBV28 to TRBJ1-5; no clear D. The germline V gene has CDR1 MDHEN and CDR2 SYDVKM. The CDR3 covers 14 residues. Trimming removed 4 bases at V and 6 bases at J, with 13 bases between. CDR3 sequence reads: CASSSGPLSQPQHF. The CDR3 nucleotides are TGTGCCAGCAGTTCGGGTCCACTGAGTCAGCCCCAGCATTTT.

This chain joins TRBV5-1 and TRBJ1-5; tentative D call: TRBD1 (6 bases). Trimming removed 0 bases from V and 7 bases from J, with 14 bases in between. The length of the CDR3 is 15 residues. Germline-derived CDR1 and CDR2 are SGHRS and YFSETQ. CDR3 region: CASSLEGRGLQPQHF. The CDR3 region has the DNA TGCGCCAGCAGCTTGGAGGGCAGGGGTTTACAGCCCCAGCATTTT.

The V call is TRBV5-1, the J call TRBJ2-7; TRBD2 aligns across 14 bases. J lost 7 bases, V lost 4 bases, and 4 bases had no gene match. CDR3 length: 14 amino acids. Germline loops: CDR1 SGHRS, CDR2 YFSETQ. CDR3 in DNA: TGCGCCAGCAGCGAGGGACTAGCGGGGGATGAGCAGTACTTC. Protein sequence: CASSEGLAGDEQYF.

The chain uses TRBV2 and TRBJ2-2, with a possible D match to TRBD2 (7 bases). This CDR3 has 15 residues. Germline CDR1 SNHLY, CDR2 FYNNEI. Trimming pared 3 bases from V and 4 bases from J, leaving 12 bases between. The CDR3 spells CASSEAGASTGELFF. In DNA form, the CDR3 reads TGTGCCAGCAGTGAGGCGGGGGCGAGCACCGGGGAGCTGTTTTTT.

V gene TRBV7-6 combines with J gene TRBJ2-1; 9 bases line up with TRBD2. The CDR3 covers 16 residues. Germline assignment: CDR1 SGHVS and CDR2 FNYEAQ. V dropped 5 bases and J dropped 2; count of bases not matched to a gene: 7. This chain's CDR3 is CASSPRGGAAYNEQFF. CDR3 bases: TGTGCCAGCAGCCCGCGCGGGGGGGCCGCCTACAATGAGCAGTTCTTC.

This chain links TRBV2 with TRBJ1-5, with 8 bases matching TRBD1. With 6 bases clipped from V and 7 bases from J, the junction kept 8 bases outside the gene matches. CDR1 and CDR2 from the germline V gene are SNHLY and FYNNEI. This CDR3 has 14 residues. The CDR3 DNA reads TGTGCCAGCAGCGGACAGGGCGGTAGACAGCCCCAGCATTTT. As protein: CASSGQGGRQPQHF.

The rearrangement joins TRBV25-1 to TRBJ1-2; 7 nucleotides match TRBD1. The trim removed 1 base at V and 6 bases at J, leaving 11 bases unmatched. Germline V CDR1 and CDR2: MGHDK, SYGVNS. This CDR3 contains 16 residues. CDR3 loop: CASSESSGQERNGYTF. In nucleotides, the CDR3 is TGTGCCAGCAGTGAATCCAGCGGACAGGAACGGAATGGCTACACCTTC.

The chain joins TRBV18 to TRBJ2-7; D gene ambiguous. This CDR3 spans 17 amino acids. V was cut by 3 bases and J by 3 bases, with 21 bases left in between. Germline loops: CDR1 KGHSH, CDR2 LQKENI. The CDR3 DNA reads TGTGCCAGCTCACCCTCCCCGGCGGCGAAAACCCACTACGAGCAGTACTTC. It translates to CASSPSPAAKTHYEQYF. Using reference TRBV18 and TRBJ2-7 for the parts outside the CDR3, the full variable domain is NAGVMQNPRHLVRRRGQEARLRCSPMKGHSHVYWYRQLPEEGLKFMVYLQKENIIDESGMPKERFSAEFPKEGPSILRIQQVVRGDSAAYFCASSPSPAAKTHYEQYFGPGTRLTVT.

The chain links TRBV5-1 to TRBJ1-3, with D maybe TRBD1 (5 bases). Germline values: CDR1 SGHRS, CDR2 YFSETQ. Trimming removed 1 base from V and 4 bases from J, with 9 bases in between. The CDR3 has 14 residues. CDR3 region: CASSLFAGGNTIYF. In DNA form, the CDR3 reads TGCGCCAGCAGCTTGTTTGCAGGGGGAAACACCATATATTTT.

The gene calls are TRBV7-2 and TRBJ1-5; D is unresolved. V was pared by 5 bases and J by 3 bases, with 8 bases between. The CDR3 consists of 13 residues. Germline V gene data show CDR1 as SGHTA and CDR2 as FQGNSA. CDR3: CASSPRDNQPQHF. In nucleotides, the CDR3 is TGTGCCAGCAGCCCCCGAGACAATCAGCCCCAGCATTTT.

The chain couples TRBV27 to TRBJ1-1; D is perhaps TRBD1 (6 bases). V was trimmed by 5 bases and J by 0 bases, leaving 13 bases between them. The germline V gene has CDR1 MNHEY and CDR2 SMNVEV (reference sequence). The CDR3 spans 15 residues. The CDR3 loop reads CASSPQNRVNTEAFF. In nucleotides, the CDR3 is TGTGCCAGCAGTCCACAAAACAGGGTGAACACTGAAGCTTTCTTT.

The chain couples TRBV4-3 to TRBJ2-7; a possible D gene is TRBD1 (6 bases). Germline assignment: CDR1 LGHNA and CDR2 YSLEER. The CDR3 spans 14 residues. Trimming cost V 0 bases and J 6 bases, with 12 bases left between them. The CDR3: CASSQDTGLFEQYF. For the CDR3, the DNA is TGCGCCAGCAGCCAAGACACAGGGCTCTTCGAGCAGTACTTC.

The rearrangement uses TRBV13 and TRBJ1-1; D might be TRBD1 (6 bases). From germline, CDR1 is PRHDT and CDR2 FYEKMQ (reference sequence). This CDR3 region has 15 residues. Trimming took 6 bases from V and 0 from J, leaving 14 bases between them. The CDR3 DNA is TGTGCCAGCAGGCCCCGGGGGGGGCTGAACACTGAAGCTTTCTTT. It translates to CASRPRGGLNTEAFF.

J is TRBJ2-7 and V is TRBV20-1, with TRBD1 matching over 7 bases. Germline loops: CDR1 DFQATT, CDR2 SNEGSKA (reference sequence). The CDR3 has 11 amino acids. The J segment lost 5 bases and the V segment lost 4 bases, leaving 2 bases of the junction unmatched. In nucleotides, the CDR3 is TGCAGTGCTATACAGGGGAACGAGCAGTACTTC. Translation gives CSAIQGNEQYF.

The chain recombines TRBV6-6 with TRBJ2-1; D is perhaps TRBD1 (6 bases). Trimming removed 10 bases from V and 8 bases from J, with 15 bases in between. Per the germline V gene, CDR1 is MNHNY and CDR2 is SVGAGI (reference sequence). CDR3 length equals 12 residues. The CDR3 here is CATGQNFDEQFF. The CDR3 DNA is TGTGCCACCGGACAGAATTTCGATGAGCAGTTCTTC.

The rearrangement uses TRBV19 and TRBJ1-2; D uncertain. The CDR3 length is 11 residues. Germline lookup yields CDR1 LNHDA and CDR2 SQIVND (reference sequence). V lost 6 bases to trimming and J lost 5 bases, with 7 bases between them. The CDR3 DNA follows: TGTGCCAGTAGGCAGAATTATGGCTACACCTTC. Protein: CASRQNYGYTF.

V gene TRBV28 combines with J gene TRBJ1-4; D call uncertain. The V and J ends lost 5 bases and 8 bases respectively, with 15 bases between them. The CDR3 is made up of 14 amino acids. Germline V gives CDR1 MDHEN, CDR2 SYDVKM. The CDR3 region is CASSTWGVREKLFF. The CDR3 coding sequence is TGTGCCAGCAGTACCTGGGGAGTACGCGAAAAACTGTTTTTT. The complete variable domain, with remaining parts taken from reference TRBV28 and TRBJ1-4, reads DVKVTQSSRYLVKRTGEKVFLECVQDMDHENMFWYRQDPGLGLRLIYFSYDVKMKEKGDIPEGYSVSREKKERFSLILESASTNQTSMYLCASSTWGVREKLFFGSGTQLSVL.

V usage is TRBV7-3 and J usage is TRBJ2-1, with D uncertain. The CDR3 has 14 amino acids. The germline V gene encodes CDR1 SGHTA and CDR2 FQGTGA. Between the trimmed V and J ends, which lost 1 base and 4 bases, there was a span of 8 bases. The CDR3 protein is CASSLSADYNEQFF. The CDR3 bases are TGTGCCAGCAGCTTAAGTGCAGATTACAATGAGCAGTTCTTC.

The chain combines TRBV6-1 with TRBJ1-5; the match to TRBD1 covers 8 bases. After removal of 5 bases from V and 4 bases from J, the junction contained 7 bases not matched to a gene. CDR3 length: 15 residues. CDR1 MNHNS and CDR2 SASEGT come from the germline V gene. DNA for the CDR3: TGTGCCAGCAGTCTCGGACAGGGCAGAAATCAGCCCCAGCATTTT. It specifies CASSLGQGRNQPQHF.

The CDR3 DNA reads as TGTGCCAGCAGTTCCACTTTAGTCCGACTTACTTCACCCCTCCACTTT. This gives the protein CASSSTLVRLTSPLHF. The V call is TRBV28, the J call TRBJ1-6; D is uncertain. From germline, CDR1 is MDHEN and CDR2 SYDVKM. The CDR3 is 16 residues long. With 4 bases removed from V and 9 bases from J, the gap between germline ends came to 19 bases.

The rearrangement uses TRBV4-3 and TRBJ2-7, with 14 bases fitting TRBD2. The V segment lost 0 bases and the J segment 2 bases; nucleotides outside the gene matches: 3. CDR1 and CDR2 (germline): LGHNA, YSLEER. This CDR3 is 17 amino acids long. CDR3 sequence (DNA): TGCGCCAGCAGCCAAGAACGGACTAGCGGGGGGACCTACGAGCAGTACTTC. Translation: CASSQERTSGGTYEQYF.

The chain couples TRBV5-1 to TRBJ2-3, with TRBD2 identical over 10 bases. With V trimmed by 6 bases and J by 5 bases, 9 bases remained unmatched. Looked up from germline, CDR1 is SGHRS and CDR2 is YFSETQ. The CDR3 totals 15 residues. The CDR3 DNA reads TGCGCCAGCAATGCCCTAGCGGGGGTTAGAGATACGCAGTATTTT. Its translation: CASNALAGVRDTQYF. The full variable domain, rest sourced from reference TRBV5-1 and TRBJ2-3, is KAGVTQTPRYLIKTRGQQVTLSCSPISGHRSVSWYQQTPGQGLQFLFEYFSETQRNKGNFPGRFSGRQFSNSRSEMNVSTLELGDSALYLCASNALAGVRDTQYFGPGTRLTVL.